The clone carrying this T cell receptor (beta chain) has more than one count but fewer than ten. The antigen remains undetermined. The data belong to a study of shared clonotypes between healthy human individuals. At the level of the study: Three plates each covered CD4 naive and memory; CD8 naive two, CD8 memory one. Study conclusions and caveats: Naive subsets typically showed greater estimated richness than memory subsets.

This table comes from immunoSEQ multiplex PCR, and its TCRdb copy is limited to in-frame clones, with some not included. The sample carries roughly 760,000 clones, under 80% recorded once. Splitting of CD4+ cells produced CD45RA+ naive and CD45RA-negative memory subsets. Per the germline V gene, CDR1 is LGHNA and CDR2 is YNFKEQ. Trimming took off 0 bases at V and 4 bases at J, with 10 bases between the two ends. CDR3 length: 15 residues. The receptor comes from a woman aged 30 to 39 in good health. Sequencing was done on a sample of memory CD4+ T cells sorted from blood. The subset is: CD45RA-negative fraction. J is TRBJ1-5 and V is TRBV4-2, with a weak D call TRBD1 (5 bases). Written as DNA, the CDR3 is TGTGCCAGCAGCCAAGAGCGGCAGGGAAATCAGCCCCAGCATTTT. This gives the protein CASSQERQGNQPQHF.